This T cell receptor beta chain stems from a study of cytomegalovirus exposure and HLA in healthy donors. Study-wide points: Among the CMV-associated chains, three were confirmed in vitro as specific for CMV antigens. An Asian-associated ancestry cluster reportedly showed fewer N-insertions than the approximately 650-donor mean in a later analysis. Cytomegalovirus association was assigned to over 150 TCR beta chains.

About this clone: Its antigen is currently unknown.

J lost 5 bases, V lost 2 bases, and 4 bases had no gene match. Germline CDR1 LGHNA, CDR2 YSLEER. The CDR3 runs to 15 residues. With 60 Vbeta and 13 Jbeta primers, the PCR was carried out. The protocol was immunoSEQ multiplex PCR, while the TCRdb copy is restricted to in-frame clones and leaves out a portion. The sample consists of more than 150,000 clones, 75% to 85% of them appearing once. The specimen was PBMCs. V and J are TRBV4-3 and TRBJ2-1, with TRBD2 identical over 9 bases. The sequence was obtained from a woman aged 25 to 39 in good health and CMV-seronegative. The CDR3 coding sequence is TGCGCCAGCAGCCAAACGGGCGGGGGGGACAATGAGCAGTTCTTC. Protein product: CASSQTGGGDNEQFF.